A single sample gave rise to the 20 T cell receptor beta chains below, sequenced in a study of CD8+ T cells in alopecia areata. Extraction of RNA preceded its reverse transcription into cDNA, which served as the sequencing template. Repertoires were generated with immunoSEQ multiplex PCR, while TCRdb's copy carries only in-frame clones and drops some. The sample includes 200,000 to 250,000 clones, 57% of them seen just once. The sequencing used CD4+ T cells sorted from blood, collected at week 0. The origin of the receptors is a human donor with alopecia areata.

The chain couples TRBV18 to TRBJ2-3; 7 bases align to TRBD2. V dropped 3 bases and J dropped 3; count of bases not matched to a gene: 9. Germline-derived CDR1 and CDR2 are KGHSH and LQKENI. The CDR3 totals 16 residues. CDR3 sequence: CASSPSGGRVTDTQYF. The CDR3 DNA follows: TGTGCCAGCTCACCCTCAGGCGGGAGAGTAACAGATACGCAGTATTTT.

This clone was observed a few times. The gene calls are TRBV7-2 and TRBJ2-5; D unclear. This CDR3 has 11 residues. Looked up from germline, CDR1 is SGHTA and CDR2 is FQGNSA. The V end lost 3 bases, the J end lost 5 bases, and 4 bases lay between the germline ends. CDR3 DNA sequence: TGTGCCAGCAGCTTTGCGGAGACCCAGTACTTC. Translated: CASSFAETQYF. The entire variable domain, with the rest obtained from reference TRBV7-2 and TRBJ2-5, is as follows: GAGVSQSPSNKVTEKGKDVELRCDPISGHTALYWYRQSLGQGLEFLIYFQGNSAPDKSGLPSDRFSAERTGGSVSTLTIQRTQQEDSAVYLCASSFAETQYFGPGTRLLVL.

The chain couples TRBV7-9 to TRBJ2-7; 8 bases match TRBD1. With 5 bases clipped from V and 2 bases from J, the junction kept 11 bases outside the gene matches. This CDR3 comprises 16 residues. CDR1 and CDR2 (germline): SEHNR, FQNEAQ (reference sequence). The CDR3 bases are TGTGCCAGCAGCCACCTGGGACAGGTGGGAACCTACGAGCAGTACTTC. This translates into CASSHLGQVGTYEQYF.

The rearrangement links TRBV5-4 to TRBJ1-1; D not certain. Germline V gene lookup returns CDR1 SGHNT and CDR2 YYREEE (reference sequence). The CDR3 has 14 amino acids. The V and J ends lost 4 bases and 1 base respectively, with 11 bases between them. CDR3 loop: CASSRLWGNTEAFF. The CDR3 DNA reads as TGTGCCAGCAGCCGGCTTTGGGGGAACACTGAAGCTTTCTTT.

The CDR3: CASRRERSNQPQHF. The CDR3 region has the DNA TGTGCCAGCAGACGAGAGAGAAGCAATCAGCCCCAGCATTTT. The chain joins TRBV2 to TRBJ1-5, with D uncertain. Germline V CDR1 and CDR2: SNHLY, FYNNEI. With 6 bases removed from V and 1 base from J, the gap between germline ends came to 10 bases. This CDR3 has 14 amino acids. Drawing the rest from reference TRBV2 and TRBJ1-5, the complete variable domain is EPEVTQTPSHQVTQMGQEVILRCVPISNHLYFYWYRQILGQKVEFLVSFYNNEISEKSEIFDDQFSVERPDGSNFTLKIRSTKLEDSAMYFCASRRERSNQPQHFGDGTRLSIL.

Only a few counts were recorded for this clone. V usage is TRBV29-1 and J usage is TRBJ1-1; tentatively, D is TRBD1 (6 bases). From germline, CDR1 is SQVTM and CDR2 ANQGSEA. V was pared by 2 bases and J by 0 bases, with 19 bases between. The length of the CDR3 is 17 residues. Written as DNA, the CDR3 is TGCAGCGTTGAACCCTTTTGGGGGCAGACCATGAACACTGAAGCTTTCTTT. The encoded protein is CSVEPFWGQTMNTEAFF.

This rearrangement joins TRBV19 to TRBJ2-7; 10 bases map to TRBD1. V shed 5 bases and J 5 bases; nucleotides not matched to a gene: 9. Germline CDR1 and CDR2: LNHDA and SQIVND (reference sequence). This CDR3 spans 15 amino acids. CDR3 DNA sequence: TGTGCCAGTAGTGAACCGGGACAGGGGTGGAACGAGCAGTACTTC. This gives the protein CASSEPGQGWNEQYF.

This clone came up a few times. The J gene is TRBJ2-4, the V gene TRBV5-1, with unresolved D. The length of the CDR3 is 12 residues. The germline CDR1 and CDR2 sequences are SGHRS and YFSETQ. Trimming took off 1 base at V and 5 bases at J, with 4 bases between the two ends. Written as DNA, the CDR3 is TGCGCCAGCAGCTTGACGCAAAACATTCAGTACTTC. This encodes CASSLTQNIQYF. Looking up the rest from reference TRBV5-1 and TRBJ2-4 gives the full variable domain: KAGVTQTPRYLIKTRGQQVTLSCSPISGHRSVSWYQQTPGQGLQFLFEYFSETQRNKGNFPGRFSGRQFSNSRSEMNVSTLELGDSALYLCASSLTQNIQYFGAGTRLSVL.

This clone appeared a single time. The chain uses TRBV30 and TRBJ1-5; D not resolved. Germline CDR1 reads GTSNPN; CDR2 reads SVGIG (reference sequence). The CDR3 length is 15 residues. V gave up 0 bases and J gave up 0 bases, with 9 bases separating them. DNA of the CDR3: TGTGCCTGGAGTGTTGGGCAGTATAGCAATCAGCCCCAGCATTTT. Translated, it gives CAWSVGQYSNQPQHF. Combining the CDR3 with reference TRBV30 and TRBJ1-5 gives the whole variable domain SQTIHQWPATLVQPVGSPLSLECTVEGTSNPNLYWYRQAAGRGLQLLFYSVGIGQISSEVPQNLSASRPQDRQFILSSKKLLLSDSGFYLCAWSVGQYSNQPQHFGDGTRLSIL.

The chain is built from TRBV11-2 and TRBJ2-6; D is unresolved. V was shortened by 0 bases and J by 1 base, with 7 bases between the two germline ends. The CDR3 extends over 16 amino acids. The germline V gene has CDR1 SGHAT and CDR2 FQNNGV. CDR3 DNA: TGTGCCAGCAGCTTAGATCGGTATTCTGGGGCCAACGTCCTGACTTTC. Amino acids: CASSLDRYSGANVLTF.

This clone was seen a handful of times. The chain recombines TRBV5-1 with TRBJ2-2; tentative D call: TRBD1 (5 bases). V was pared by 2 bases and J by 1 base, with 9 bases between. The CDR3 spans 15 residues. CDR1 and CDR2 from the germline V gene are SGHRS and YFSETQ. The CDR3 region has the DNA TGCGCCAGCAGCTTCAGGGCCCAGAACACCGGGGAGCTGTTTTTT. This translates into CASSFRAQNTGELFF.

The chain couples TRBV29-1 to TRBJ1-2; TRBD1 matches 7 bases. CDR3 length: 18 residues. Germline V gene sequence: CDR1 SQVTM, CDR2 ANQGSEA. Trimming removed 6 bases from V and 0 bases from J; junction bases left unmatched: 19. The chain's CDR3 is CSVGLPHRGRKANYGYTF. CDR3 sequence (DNA): TGCAGCGTCGGGCTCCCCCACAGGGGCCGTAAAGCTAACTATGGCTACACCTTC. The entire variable domain, with the rest obtained from reference TRBV29-1 and TRBJ1-2, is as follows: SAVISQKPSRDICQRGTSLTIQCQVDSQVTMMFWYRQQPGQSLTLIATANQGSEATYESGFVIDKFPISRPNLTFSTLTVSNMSPEDSSIYLCSVGLPHRGRKANYGYTFGSGTRLTVV.

This chain links TRBV9 with TRBJ2-3; D is undetermined. The CDR3 is 12 residues long. The V and J ends lost 1 base and 4 bases respectively, with 4 bases between them. The germline gives CDR1 SGDLS, CDR2 YYNGEE. The CDR3 sequence: CASSVSPDTQYF. The CDR3 DNA follows: TGTGCCAGCAGCGTAAGTCCAGATACGCAGTATTTT. The complete variable domain, with remaining parts taken from reference TRBV9 and TRBJ2-3, reads DSGVTQTPKHLITATGQRVTLRCSPRSGDLSVYWYQQSLDQGLQFLIQYYNGEERAKGNILERFSAQQFPDLHSELNLSSLELGDSALYFCASSVSPDTQYFGPGTRLTVL.

The chain uses TRBV5-6 and TRBJ2-1; D is undetermined. The CDR3 is made up of 13 amino acids. Germline loops: CDR1 SGHDT, CDR2 YYEEEE. V lost 2 bases to trimming and J lost 1 base, with 4 bases between them. The CDR3 loop is CASSFGSYNEQFF. CDR3 nucleotides: TGTGCCAGCAGCTTCGGGTCCTACAATGAGCAGTTCTTC. Looking up the rest from reference TRBV5-6 and TRBJ2-1 gives the full variable domain: DAGVTQSPTHLIKTRGQQVTLRCSPKSGHDTVSWYQQALGQGPQFIFQYYEEEERQRGNFPDRFSGHQFPNYSSELNVNALLLGDSALYLCASSFGSYNEQFFGPGTRLTVL.

This clone was detected many times. The V gene is TRBV25-1, the J gene TRBJ2-1; D is perhaps TRBD2 (6 bases). This CDR3 comprises 15 residues. Germline values: CDR1 MGHDK, CDR2 SYGVNS. Deletions cut 3 bases from V and 0 bases from J, with 9 bases between. For the CDR3, the DNA is TGTGCCAGCAGTGAGGCGGGGAGCTCCTACAATGAGCAGTTCTTC. It yields the protein CASSEAGSSYNEQFF.

The chain joins TRBV11-2 to TRBJ2-1; 15 bases are a match to TRBD2. Germline-derived CDR1 and CDR2 are SGHAT and FQNNGV. This CDR3 region has 17 residues. V was clipped by 3 bases and J by 16 bases; unmatched bases: 16. CDR3 amino acids: CASSFDPGTSGGTLVFF. The DNA for the CDR3 is TGTGCCAGCAGCTTCGACCCCGGGACTAGCGGGGGGACGCTTGTTTTCTTC.

The rearrangement uses TRBV4-1 and TRBJ2-2, with D possibly being TRBD2 (5 bases). CDR3 length: 14 residues. Germline values: CDR1 MGHRA, CDR2 YSYEKL. Trimming left V 4 bases short and J 6 bases short, with 12 bases between. CDR3 residues: CASSRPDGAGELFF. The DNA of the CDR3 is TGCGCCAGCAGCCGACCCGACGGGGCCGGGGAGCTGTTTTTT.

The chain uses TRBV5-1 and TRBJ2-7; 10 bases are a match to TRBD1. With V trimmed by 7 bases and J by 3 bases, 4 bases remained unmatched. Germline CDR1 and CDR2: SGHRS and YFSETQ. The CDR3 spans 13 residues. CDR3 region: CASGWTGGYEQYF. The CDR3 DNA sequence: TGCGCCAGCGGATGGACAGGGGGCTACGAGCAGTACTTC.

The chain carries TRBV7-9 and TRBJ2-1; maybe TRBD1 (6 bases). The CDR3 length is 13 residues. Trimming pared 6 bases from V and 6 bases from J, leaving 12 bases between. Looked up from germline, CDR1 is SEHNR and CDR2 is FQNEAQ (reference sequence). This CDR3 is CASSPGVPNEQFF. The CDR3 DNA is TGTGCCAGCAGTCCAGGGGTACCCAATGAGCAGTTCTTC.

This rearrangement joins TRBV18 to TRBJ2-6; no clear D gene. CDR1 KGHSH and CDR2 LQKENI come from the germline V gene. Between the trimmed V and J ends, which lost 3 bases and 12 bases, there was a span of 9 bases. CDR3 size: 12 residues. This chain's CDR3 is CASSPATAVLTF. For the CDR3, the DNA is TGTGCCAGCTCACCGGCAACCGCCGTCCTGACTTTC. The complete variable domain, with remaining parts taken from reference TRBV18 and TRBJ2-6, reads NAGVMQNPRHLVRRRGQEARLRCSPMKGHSHVYWYRQLPEEGLKFMVYLQKENIIDESGMPKERFSAEFPKEGPSILRIQQVVRGDSAAYFCASSPATAVLTFGAGSRLTVL.